These 20 T cell receptor beta chains came from one sample sequenced in a study of T-cell reconstitution after alpha-beta-depleted transplantation in children. Unique molecular identifiers were incorporated during preparation of the TCRbeta library. MiXCR, applied by TCRdb to the PCR reads, yields one record per CDR3 protein. The table records hundreds of thousands of distinct CDR3 sequences, under 25% of them present only once. The sequencing used PBMCs, mostly from graft donor cells, collected 360 days after TCRalphabeta/CD19-depleted stem cell transplant. The receptor source for this set is a boy in the first two years of life who had a stem cell transplant for acute myeloid leukemia, so the T cells may come from the graft donor.

The J gene is TRBJ2-5, the V gene TRBV2, with 7 positions matching TRBD2. In germline, CDR1 is SNHLY, CDR2 FYNNEI. This CDR3 region has 15 residues. V trimming: 6 bases; J trimming: 5 bases; junction bases outside the gene matches: 12. The CDR3 spells CASSLISGEGETQYF. CDR3 in DNA: TGTGCCAGCAGCCTGATCAGCGGGGAGGGTGAGACCCAGTACTTC.

This clonotype was seen a handful of times. The chain carries TRBV15 and TRBJ2-2; D might be TRBD1 (6 bases). V was clipped by 1 base and J by 0 bases, with 18 bases between them. Germline CDR1 reads LNHNV; CDR2 reads YYDKDF (reference sequence). There are 19 residues in the CDR3. DNA of the CDR3: TGTGCCACCAGCAGAGGTACCCATAGGACAGCTTCGAACACCGGGGAGCTGTTTTTT. Translating gives CATSRGTHRTASNTGELFF. Supplemented by reference TRBV15 and TRBJ2-2, the full variable domain reads DAMVIQNPRYQVTQFGKPVTLSCSQTLNHNVMYWYQQKSSQAPKLLFHYYDKDFNNEADTPDNFQSRRPNTSFCFLDIRSPGLGDTAMYLCATSRGTHRTASNTGELFFGEGSRLTVL.

This clonotype was recorded a few times. The V gene is TRBV7-2, the J gene TRBJ2-1; 7 bases fit TRBD2. In germline, CDR1 is SGHTA, CDR2 FQGNSA. The CDR3 loop spans 13 amino acids. V was pared by 5 bases and J by 14 bases, with 12 bases of the junction left unmatched. CDR3 DNA: TGTGCCAGCAGCCACAGAGAGGGACGGGGGGAGTTCTTC. Its protein is CASSHREGRGEFF.

This clonotype appeared a few times. V is TRBV7-8 and J is TRBJ2-2; TRBD1 matches at 8 bases. Trimming cost V 7 bases and J 0 bases; bases outside gene matches: 4. Germline V CDR1 and CDR2: SGHVS, FQNEAQ. The CDR3 has 15 amino acids. The CDR3 DNA reads as TGTGCCAGCATAGGACAGGGCCCGAACACCGGGGAGCTGTTTTTT. This translates into CASIGQGPNTGELFF.

This clonotype came up a few times. The genes are TRBV12-3 or TRBV12-4 and TRBJ1-1, with D maybe TRBD1 (5 bases). Trimming pared 3 bases from V and 2 bases from J, leaving 13 bases between. CDR3 size: 15 residues. The CDR3 spells CASSLRTLSNTEAFF. The CDR3 nucleotides are TGTGCCAGCAGTTTGCGGACACTCTCTAACACTGAAGCTTTCTTT.

The CDR3 loop reads CASSVVGGSEAFF. The CDR3 DNA follows: TGTGCCAGCAGCGTAGTTGGGGGGTCTGAAGCTTTCTTT. The chain joins TRBV9 to TRBJ1-1, with a weak D call TRBD1 (5 bases). V gave up 0 bases and J gave up 6 bases, with 9 bases separating them. The CDR3 spans 13 residues. Per germline, CDR1 SGDLS and CDR2 YYNGEE.

This clonotype was observed at least ten times. This chain uses TRBV12-3 or TRBV12-4 with TRBJ2-2, with 7 bases fitting TRBD1. Trimming at V came to 5 bases and at J to 2 bases, leaving 5 bases not matched to a gene. The CDR3 loop spans 15 amino acids. The chain's CDR3 is CASSRQGTNTGELFF. The CDR3 DNA sequence: TGTGCCAGCAGTCGACAGGGAACTAACACCGGGGAGCTGTTTTTT.

The rearrangement joins TRBV19 to TRBJ1-6; D ambiguous. The CDR3 totals 18 residues. The V gene lost 5 bases and the J gene lost 4 bases, with 21 bases spanning the gap. Germline assignment: CDR1 LNHDA and CDR2 SQIVND (reference sequence). This CDR3 is CASSSDRPRAVYNSPLHF. In DNA form, the CDR3 reads TGTGCCAGTAGTTCGGACCGTCCCCGGGCTGTTTATAATTCACCCCTCCACTTT.

This clonotype was seen a few times. The chain combines TRBV6-1 with TRBJ2-2; weak D call: TRBD2 (6 bases). Trimming stripped 7 bases from V and 7 bases from J, with 16 bases between. Per germline, CDR1 MNHNS and CDR2 SASEGT. The CDR3 extends over 14 amino acids. CDR3 DNA sequence: TGTGCCAGCACCCGGAGGGGCTTGATCGGGGAGCTGTTTTTT. Its translation is CASTRRGLIGELFF.

This clonotype was observed a few times. The chain combines TRBV6-2 or TRBV6-3 with TRBJ2-6, with 8 positions matching TRBD1. The CDR3 extends over 21 amino acids. Trimming took 5 bases from V and 0 from J; bases not matched to a gene: 18. Germline CDR1 is MNHEY and CDR2 is SVGEGT. The chain's CDR3 is CASSLLSSPTGASSGANVLTF. CDR3 DNA: TGTGCCAGCAGTCTCCTATCAAGCCCGACAGGGGCCAGCTCTGGGGCCAACGTCCTGACTTTC.

The table lists this clonotype with many counts. The chain carries TRBV7-7 and TRBJ2-3; possible D gene TRBD2, 5 bases. V dropped 8 bases and J dropped 1 base, with 10 bases sitting between them. This CDR3 spans 13 amino acids. The V gene's germline CDR1 is SSHAT and CDR2 FNYEAQ (reference sequence). The CDR3 DNA is TGTGCCAGCGCTCGGGGAGGCACAGATACGCAGTATTTT. Amino acid sequence: CASARGGTDTQYF.

The CDR3 region has the DNA TGCAGTGCTAGCATAGGCTTCGAAAAACTGTTTTTT. Its translation: CSASIGFEKLFF. V gene TRBV20-1 combines with J gene TRBJ1-4; D remains ambiguous. The CDR3 sequence is 12 residues long. Germline V gene lookup returns CDR1 DFQATT and CDR2 SNEGSKA (reference sequence). Trimming removed 3 bases from V and 8 bases from J, with 10 bases in between.

This rearrangement joins TRBV7-6 to TRBJ1-1; 7 bases are a match to TRBD1. CDR3 size: 14 residues. Per the germline V gene, CDR1 is SGHVS and CDR2 is FNYEAQ. Unmatched junction bases numbered 3, after V lost 0 bases and J lost 5 bases. The CDR3 sequence is CASSLAHRGTEAFF. Written as DNA, the CDR3 is TGTGCCAGCAGCTTAGCCCACAGGGGTACTGAAGCTTTCTTT.

This sequence joins TRBV6-5 and TRBJ2-3; 7 nucleotides agree with TRBD2. Per the germline V gene, CDR1 is MNHEY and CDR2 is SVGAGI. This CDR3 has 16 amino acids. The junction had 10 bases not matched to a gene; V was cut back by 5 bases and J by 2 bases. CDR3 sequence: CASSSGTQRHTDTQYF. The CDR3 coding sequence is TGTGCCAGCAGTAGCGGGACTCAGCGGCACACAGATACGCAGTATTTT.

The V and J genes are TRBV6-1 and TRBJ1-3; D is unresolved. Trimming took off 8 bases at V and 4 bases at J, with 15 bases between the two ends. The CDR3 is 14 residues long. The germline V gene encodes CDR1 MNHNS and CDR2 SASEGT. Here the CDR3 reads CASSAGQSGNTIYF. The CDR3 DNA reads TGTGCCAGCTCCGCCGGGCAGTCCGGAAACACCATATATTTT.

V and J are TRBV12-3 or TRBV12-4 and TRBJ2-2, with TRBD1 identical over 10 bases. The ends lost 7 bases at V and 5 bases at J; junction bases unmatched: 10. The CDR3 runs to 16 residues. The CDR3 bases are TGTGCCAGCAACTTTCGGACAGGGGGAAGGACCGGGGAGCTGTTTTTT. This gives the protein CASNFRTGGRTGELFF.

The gene calls are TRBV20-1 and TRBJ2-5, with TRBD2 identical over 9 bases. The trim removed 5 bases at V and 5 bases at J, leaving 6 bases unmatched. The CDR3 contains 13 residues. The V gene's germline CDR1 is DFQATT and CDR2 SNEGSKA (reference sequence). DNA for the CDR3: TGCAGTGCTGGCGGGGGGGGAGGGGAGACCCAGTACTTC. This codes for CSAGGGGGETQYF.

The chain employs TRBV4-2 and TRBJ2-2, with 12 bases lining up with TRBD2. V shed 0 bases, J shed 5 bases, and the junction held 13 bases outside the gene matches. CDR3 size: 20 residues. CDR1 is LGHNA and CDR2 is YNFKEQ in the germline V gene. CDR3 DNA: TGTGCCAGCAGCCAAGATTTTTCGACTAGCGGGGGATTCACAACCGGGGAGCTGTTTTTT. This translates into CASSQDFSTSGGFTTGELFF.

This clonotype was observed at least ten times. Because the CDR3's place on the DNA is in doubt, the DNA is left out and the CDR3 is given as listed by TCRdb. The V call is TRBV21-1, the J call TRBJ1-2. TRBV21-1 corresponds to a pseudogene. Termini included, the CDR3 measures 18 amino acids. The CDR3 loop reads CASSKARYECPTNYGYTF.

This clonotype was seen ten or more times. V and J are TRBV28 and TRBJ1-1; perhaps TRBD1 as D (6 bases). V shed 6 bases and J shed 6 bases, with 11 bases lying between them. Germline lookup yields CDR1 MDHEN and CDR2 SYDVKM. The CDR3 runs to 12 residues. The CDR3 reads CASRTGSPEAFF. The CDR3 region has the DNA TGTGCCAGCAGAACAGGGTCGCCTGAAGCTTTCTTT.